These T cell receptor beta chains were read from a single sample in a study of blood T cell repertoires in COVID-19. Assay: immunoSEQ multiplex PCR; the TCRdb copy retains only in-frame clones and omits some. The data hold about 89,000 clones, with more than 65% observed a single time. Sequenced: peripheral blood. These receptors were collected from a man aged 65 to 85 with COVID-19, enrolled during active disease. CDR3s include the opening cysteine and the closing phenylalanine or tryptophan. Fields, in order: D gene, clone size, J gene, V gene, CDR3 protein, CDR3 DNA. The D gene is left open where the match is weak. The size of a clone is reported for some rows only, either as once, few or many, or as a class for expanded clones.

D: TRBD2
size: NA
J: TRBJ2-4
V: TRBV6-6
CDR3: CASSHLRAGGYSTEENIQYF
DNA: TGTGCCAGCAGCCATCTTAGAGCGGGGGGCTATTCAACAGAGGAGAACATTCAGTACTTC

D: TRBD2
size: NA
J: TRBJ2-1
V: TRBV6-1
CDR3: CASSEEGPGAGSLYNEQFF
DNA: TGTGCCAGCAGTGAAGAGGGGCCCGGAGCGGGGTCATTATACAATGAGCAGTTCTTC

D: NA
size: few
J: TRBJ1-2
V: TRBV6-1
CDR3: CASSDNRVLGYTF
DNA: TGTGCCAGCAGTGACAACAGGGTCCTTGGCTACACCTTC

D: NA
size: NA
J: TRBJ1-5
V: TRBV7-2
CDR3: CASSPAGILSNQPQHF
DNA: TGTGCCAGCAGTCCAGCAGGGATCCTTAGCAATCAGCCCCAGCATTTT

D: NA
size: NA
J: TRBJ2-5
V: TRBV2
CDR3: CASSDPIETQYF
DNA: TGTGCCAGCAGTGACCCCATTGAGACCCAGTACTTC

D: NA
size: NA
J: TRBJ1-2
V: TRBV7-9
CDR3: CASSLATGGQGGYTF
DNA: TGTGCCAGCAGCTTAGCGACAGGTGGCCAAGGAGGCTACACCTTC

D: TRBD1
size: NA
J: TRBJ1-5
V: TRBV6-5
CDR3: CASSYSNRGSNQPQHF
DNA: TGTGCCAGCAGTTACTCGAACAGGGGTAGCAATCAGCCCCAGCATTTT

D: NA
size: NA
J: TRBJ1-6
V: TRBV19
CDR3: CASSTPGLNSPLHF
DNA: TGTGCCAGTAGTACACCGGGACTTAATTCACCCCTCCACTTT

D: NA
size: once
J: TRBJ2-7
V: TRBV6-5
CDR3: CASSPQVNYEQYF
DNA: TGTGCCAGCAGTCCCCAGGTTAACTACGAGCAGTACTTC

D: NA
size: NA
J: TRBJ2-7
V: TRBV3-1/TRBV3-2
CDR3: CASRRTSSGPYEQYF
DNA: TGTGCCAGCAGAAGAACTAGCTCGGGGCCCTACGAGCAGTACTTC

D: TRBD1
size: NA
J: TRBJ1-5
V: TRBV30
CDR3: CAWIRRGQMEDNQPQHF
DNA: TGTGCCTGGATCCGAAGGGGGCAGATGGAGGACAATCAGCCCCAGCATTTT

D: TRBD1
size: few
J: TRBJ2-7
V: TRBV6-5
CDR3: CASSSGQGTEQYF
DNA: TGTGCCAGCAGTTCTGGACAGGGAACCGAGCAGTACTTC

D: TRBD1
size: once
J: TRBJ2-3
V: TRBV5-8
CDR3: CASSHGQASLITDTQYF
DNA: TGTGCCAGCAGCCACGGACAGGCCAGCCTTATCACAGATACGCAGTATTTT

D: NA
size: few
J: TRBJ2-7
V: TRBV30
CDR3: CAWSRGLTSYEQYF
DNA: TGTGCCTGGAGTAGGGGACTTACTTCCTACGAGCAGTACTTC

D: NA
size: NA
J: TRBJ2-3
V: TRBV2
CDR3: CASTAQTGSGDTQYF
DNA: TGTGCCAGCACCGCCCAAACAGGGTCGGGAGATACGCAGTATTTT

D: TRBD2
size: NA
J: TRBJ2-5
V: TRBV6-5
CDR3: CASSYRTSGRPETQYF
DNA: TGTGCCAGCAGTTATCGTACTAGCGGGAGGCCAGAGACCCAGTACTTC

D: TRBD1
size: NA
J: TRBJ2-7
V: TRBV9
CDR3: CASSVTGNPYEQYF
DNA: TGTGCCAGCAGCGTGACAGGGAACCCCTACGAGCAGTACTTC

D: TRBD2
size: NA
J: TRBJ2-1
V: TRBV7-8
CDR3: CASSLETSGGLNSYNEQFF
DNA: TGTGCCAGCAGCTTGGAGACTAGCGGGGGGCTAAACTCCTACAATGAGCAGTTCTTC

D: NA
size: NA
J: TRBJ1-2
V: TRBV6-6
CDR3: CASSYASGSDYGYTF
DNA: TGTGCCAGCAGTTACGCGTCAGGAAGTGACTATGGCTACACCTTC

D: NA
size: NA
J: TRBJ2-1
V: TRBV28
CDR3: CASSSGQHSYNEQFF
DNA: TGTGCCAGCAGCTCCGGACAGCACTCCTACAATGAGCAGTTCTTC

D: NA
size: few
J: TRBJ1-2
V: TRBV6-5
CDR3: CASRTERANYGYTF
DNA: TGTGCCAGCAGAACCGAACGGGCTAACTATGGCTACACCTTC

D: NA
size: NA
J: TRBJ1-4
V: TRBV30
CDR3: CAFNRVQEKLFF
DNA: TGTGCCTTCAACAGGGTACAGGAAAAACTGTTTTTT

D: NA
size: NA
J: TRBJ2-7
V: TRBV10-3
CDR3: CAISESGGTGYEQYF
DNA: TGTGCCATCAGTGAGTCGGGAGGGACAGGCTACGAGCAGTACTTC

D: NA
size: NA
J: TRBJ1-1
V: TRBV5-5
CDR3: CASSRTTGNTEAFF
DNA: TGTGCCAGCAGCCGGACGACAGGGAACACTGAAGCTTTCTTT

D: NA
size: NA
J: TRBJ1-5
V: TRBV5-8
CDR3: CASSLTGGEQPQHF
DNA: TGTGCCAGCAGCCTCACGGGAGGCGAACAGCCCCAGCATTTT

D: TRBD2
size: NA
J: TRBJ2-1
V: TRBV5-4
CDR3: CASSRLAASYNEQFF
DNA: TGTGCCAGCAGCCGACTAGCGGCTTCCTACAATGAGCAGTTCTTC

D: NA
size: NA
J: TRBJ1-1
V: TRBV10-3
CDR3: CAISGAGFGTEAFF
DNA: TGTGCCATCAGTGGGGCAGGTTTTGGAACTGAAGCTTTCTTT

D: NA
size: NA
J: TRBJ2-7
V: TRBV13
CDR3: CASSIGSYEQYF
DNA: TGTGCCAGCAGCATCGGCTCCTACGAGCAGTACTTC

D: NA
size: NA
J: TRBJ2-6
V: TRBV28
CDR3: CASSSSGASGANVLTF
DNA: TGTGCCAGCAGTAGTTCGGGTGCCTCTGGGGCCAACGTCCTGACTTTC

D: NA
size: NA
J: TRBJ2-5
V: TRBV3-1/TRBV3-2
CDR3: CASSQSDTQETQYF
DNA: TGTGCCAGCAGCCAATCGGACACCCAAGAGACCCAGTACTTC

D: NA
size: NA
J: TRBJ2-7
V: TRBV4-3
CDR3: CASSQDFSRAAYEQYF
DNA: TGCGCCAGCAGCCAAGATTTTTCCAGGGCAGCCTACGAGCAGTACTTC

D: NA
size: NA
J: TRBJ1-5
V: TRBV5-4
CDR3: CASSFGGDQPQHF
DNA: TGTGCCAGCAGCTTTGGCGGGGATCAGCCCCAGCATTTT

D: TRBD1
size: NA
J: TRBJ1-2
V: TRBV9
CDR3: CASSAYGQGSYGYTF
DNA: TGTGCCAGCAGCGCCTACGGACAGGGGAGCTATGGCTACACCTTC

D: NA
size: NA
J: TRBJ2-1
V: TRBV18
CDR3: CASSRTDEQFF
DNA: TGTGCCAGCTCCCGGACAGACGAGCAGTTCTTC

D: TRBD2
size: NA
J: TRBJ2-7
V: TRBV6-2/TRBV6-3
CDR3: CASSYGGGEYEQYF
DNA: TGTGCCAGCAGTTACGGCGGGGGAGAGTACGAGCAGTACTTC

D: TRBD1
size: NA
J: TRBJ2-7
V: TRBV12-3/TRBV12-4
CDR3: CASTWDRTYEQYF
DNA: TGTGCCAGCACTTGGGACAGAACCTACGAGCAGTACTTC

D: TRBD1
size: NA
J: TRBJ2-1
V: TRBV6-5
CDR3: CASSRLLDRGNEQFF
DNA: TGTGCCAGCAGCCGCCTATTAGACAGGGGTAATGAGCAGTTCTTC

D: TRBD1
size: NA
J: TRBJ1-1
V: TRBV30
CDR3: CAWSVPYRGHTEAFF
DNA: TGTGCCTGGAGTGTACCTTACAGGGGGCACACTGAAGCTTTCTTT

D: TRBD1
size: NA
J: TRBJ2-7
V: TRBV6-2/TRBV6-3
CDR3: CASSPGGPSYEQYF
DNA: TGTGCCAGCAGCCCAGGGGGCCCCAGCTACGAGCAGTACTTC

D: NA
size: NA
J: TRBJ1-5
V: TRBV5-1
CDR3: CASSSSQGQPQHF
DNA: TGCGCCAGCAGCTCAAGTCAGGGACAGCCCCAGCATTTT

D: NA
size: NA
J: TRBJ1-1
V: TRBV6-5
CDR3: CASKGRQWNTEAFF
DNA: TGTGCCAGCAAAGGTAGACAGTGGAACACTGAAGCTTTCTTT

D: NA
size: NA
J: TRBJ1-4
V: TRBV7-2
CDR3: CASSNQGGSYEKLFF
DNA: TGTGCCAGCAGCAACCAAGGAGGCAGCTATGAAAAACTGTTTTTT

D: TRBD1
size: NA
J: TRBJ2-7
V: TRBV7-2
CDR3: CASSPSEGQGYEQYF
DNA: TGTGCCAGCAGCCCCTCCGAGGGACAGGGCTACGAGCAGTACTTC

D: TRBD1
size: NA
J: TRBJ2-7
V: TRBV6-5
CDR3: CASSYFVGQGYEQYF
DNA: TGTGCCAGCAGTTACTTTGTGGGACAGGGCTACGAGCAGTACTTC

D: NA
size: NA
J: TRBJ2-7
V: TRBV18
CDR3: CASSPAGGLGRYEQYF
DNA: TGTGCCAGCTCACCGGCAGGGGGACTTGGTCGCTACGAGCAGTACTTC

D: TRBD1
size: NA
J: TRBJ2-7
V: TRBV6-5
CDR3: CASSLRQGANYEQYF
DNA: TGTGCCAGCAGTCTCCGACAGGGGGCGAACTACGAGCAGTACTTC